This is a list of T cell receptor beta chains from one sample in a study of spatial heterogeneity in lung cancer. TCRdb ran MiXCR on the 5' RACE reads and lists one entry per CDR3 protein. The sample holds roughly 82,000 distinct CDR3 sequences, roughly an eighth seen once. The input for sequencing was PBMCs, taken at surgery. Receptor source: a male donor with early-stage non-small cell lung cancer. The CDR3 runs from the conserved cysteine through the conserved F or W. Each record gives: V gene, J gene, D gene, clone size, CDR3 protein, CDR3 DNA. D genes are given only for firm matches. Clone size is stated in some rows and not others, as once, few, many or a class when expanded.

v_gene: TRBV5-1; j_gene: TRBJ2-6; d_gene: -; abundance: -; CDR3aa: CASSLEVSGSGANVLTF; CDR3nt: TGCGCCAGCAGCTTGGAAGTTTCTGGCTCTGGGGCCAACGTCCTGACTTTC
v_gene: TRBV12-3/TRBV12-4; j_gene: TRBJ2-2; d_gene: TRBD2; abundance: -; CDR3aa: CASSLQGGVRNTGELFF; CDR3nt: TGTGCCAGCAGTTTACAGGGAGGGGTCCGGAACACCGGGGAGCTGTTTTTT
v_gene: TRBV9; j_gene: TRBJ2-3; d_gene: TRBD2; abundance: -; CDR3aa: CASSPTLAGVTDTQYF; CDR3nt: TGTGCCAGCAGCCCTACTCTAGCGGGGGTTACAGATACGCAGTATTTT
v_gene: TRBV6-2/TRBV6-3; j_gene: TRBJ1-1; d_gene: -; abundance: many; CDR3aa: CASSRGGHRNTEAFF; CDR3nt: TGTGCCAGCAGTAGGGGGGGACACCGGAACACTGAAGCTTTCTTT
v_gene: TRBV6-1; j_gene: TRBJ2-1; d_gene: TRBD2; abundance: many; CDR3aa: CASNEAGSSYNEQFF; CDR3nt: TGTGCCAGCAACGAAGCGGGGAGCTCCTACAATGAGCAGTTCTTC
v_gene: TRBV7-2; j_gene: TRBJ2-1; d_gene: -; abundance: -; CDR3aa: CASSLSYIQFF; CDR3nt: TGTGCCAGCAGCTTAAGTTACATACAGTTCTTC
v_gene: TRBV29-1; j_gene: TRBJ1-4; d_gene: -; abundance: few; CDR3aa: CSALRYKEAGEKLFF; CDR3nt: TGCAGCGCTTTGCGTTACAAAGAGGCGGGTGAAAAACTGTTTTTT
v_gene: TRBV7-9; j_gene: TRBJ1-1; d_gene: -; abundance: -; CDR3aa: CASTDAGGVGTEAFF; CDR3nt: TGTGCCAGCACCGACGCGGGGGGCGTAGGCACTGAAGCTTTCTTT
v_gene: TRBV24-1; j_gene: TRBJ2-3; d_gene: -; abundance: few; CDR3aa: CATSDPIPGVADTQYF; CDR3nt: TGTGCCACCAGTGATCCTATTCCCGGTGTCGCAGATACGCAGTATTTT
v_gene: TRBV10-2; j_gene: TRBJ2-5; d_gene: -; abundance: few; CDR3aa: CASSDLAGGETQYF; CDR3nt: TGCGCCAGCAGTGATCTAGCTGGGGGAGAGACCCAGTACTTC
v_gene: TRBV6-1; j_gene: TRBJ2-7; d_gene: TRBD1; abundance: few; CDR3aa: CASSEALRGTAYEQYF; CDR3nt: TGTGCCAGCAGTGAAGCGCTTCGAGGGACAGCCTACGAGCAGTACTTC
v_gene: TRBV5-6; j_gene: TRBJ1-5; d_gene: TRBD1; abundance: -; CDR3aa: CASRRQGASQPQHF; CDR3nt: TGTGCCAGCAGACGACAGGGGGCAAGTCAGCCCCAGCATTTT
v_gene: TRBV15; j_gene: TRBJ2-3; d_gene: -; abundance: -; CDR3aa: CATSRDGGANTDTQYF; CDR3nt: TGTGCCACCAGCAGAGATGGCGGGGCGAACACAGATACGCAGTATTTT
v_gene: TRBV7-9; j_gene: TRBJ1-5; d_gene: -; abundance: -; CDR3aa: CASSLGDGLFNQPQHF; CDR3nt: TGTGCCAGCAGCTTAGGGGACGGGTTGTTTAATCAGCCCCAGCATTTT
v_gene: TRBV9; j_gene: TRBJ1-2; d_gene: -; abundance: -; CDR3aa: CASSVSGLGGYTF; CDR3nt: TGTGCCAGCAGCGTGTCAGGGTTGGGAGGCTACACCTTC
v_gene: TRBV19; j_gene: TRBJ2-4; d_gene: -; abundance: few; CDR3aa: CASSIEGGSNIQYF; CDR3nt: TGTGCCAGTAGTATAGAAGGAGGGTCCAACATTCAGTACTTC
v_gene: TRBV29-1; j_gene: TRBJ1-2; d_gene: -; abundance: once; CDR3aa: CCVEGVYTF; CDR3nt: TGCTGCGTTGAAGGAGTGTACACCTTC
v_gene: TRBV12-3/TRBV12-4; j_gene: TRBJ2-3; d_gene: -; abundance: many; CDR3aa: CASSFEGGRGDTQYF; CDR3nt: TGTGCCAGCAGTTTCGAGGGGGGCAGGGGAGATACGCAGTATTTT
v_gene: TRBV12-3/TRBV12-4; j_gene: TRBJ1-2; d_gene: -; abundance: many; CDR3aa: CASSLRRGLGGYTF; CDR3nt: TGTGCCAGCAGTTTAAGGCGCGGACTCGGCGGCTACACCTTC
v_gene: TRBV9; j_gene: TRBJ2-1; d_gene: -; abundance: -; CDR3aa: CASSVDRAVYNEQFF; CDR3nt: TGTGCCAGCAGCGTGGACAGAGCGGTCTACAATGAGCAGTTCTTC
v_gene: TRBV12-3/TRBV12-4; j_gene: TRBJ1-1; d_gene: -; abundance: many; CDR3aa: CASSFRATEAFF; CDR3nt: TGTGCCAGCAGTTTTCGTGCCACTGAAGCTTTCTTT
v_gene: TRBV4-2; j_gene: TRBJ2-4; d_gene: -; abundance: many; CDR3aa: CASSQDGFKGIQYF; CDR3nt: TGTGCCAGCAGCCAAGACGGTTTTAAGGGCATTCAGTACTTC
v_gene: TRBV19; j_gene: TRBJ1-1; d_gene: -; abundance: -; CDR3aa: CASRLNRVPSNTEAFF; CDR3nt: TGTGCCAGCCGTCTCAACAGGGTCCCTTCGAACACTGAAGCTTTCTTT
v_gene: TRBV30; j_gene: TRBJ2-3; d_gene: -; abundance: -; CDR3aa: CAGGGLWTQYF; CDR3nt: TGTGCCGGGGGGGGGCTCTGGACGCAGTATTTT
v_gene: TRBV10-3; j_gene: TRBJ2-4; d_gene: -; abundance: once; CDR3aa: CAISESSQDGLAKNIQYF; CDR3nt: TGTGCCATCAGTGAGTCATCGCAGGACGGTCTAGCCAAAAACATTCAGTACTTC
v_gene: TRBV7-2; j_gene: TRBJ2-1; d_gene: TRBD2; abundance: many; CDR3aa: CASRISGRVGEQFF; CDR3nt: TGTGCCAGCAGAATCAGCGGGAGGGTGGGTGAGCAGTTCTTC
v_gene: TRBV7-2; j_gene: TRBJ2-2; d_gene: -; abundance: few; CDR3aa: CASSLVQMNTGELFF; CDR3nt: TGTGCCAGCAGCTTAGTACAAATGAACACCGGGGAGCTGTTTTTT
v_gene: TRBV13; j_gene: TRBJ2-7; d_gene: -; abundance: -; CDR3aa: CASSLVEGDRSYEQYF; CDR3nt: TGTGCCAGCAGCTTAGTCGAGGGAGACCGCTCCTACGAGCAGTACTTC
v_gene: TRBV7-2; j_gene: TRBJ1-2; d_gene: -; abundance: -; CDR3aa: CASSLGSRGGRWGGYTF; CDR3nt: TGTGCCAGCAGCTTAGGCTCGCGTGGGGGGAGGTGGGGTGGCTACACCTTC
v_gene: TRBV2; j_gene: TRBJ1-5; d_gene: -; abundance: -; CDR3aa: CASKKEWGNQPQHF; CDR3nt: TGTGCCAGCAAAAAGGAATGGGGCAATCAGCCCCAGCATTTT
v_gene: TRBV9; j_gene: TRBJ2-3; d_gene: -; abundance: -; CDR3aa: CASSVVGTDTQYF; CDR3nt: TGTGCCAGCAGCGTAGTGGGCACAGATACGCAGTATTTT
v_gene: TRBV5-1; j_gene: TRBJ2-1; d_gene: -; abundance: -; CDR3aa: CASSLGLGYHEQFF; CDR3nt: TGCGCCAGCAGCTTGGGACTAGGGTACCATGAGCAGTTCTTC
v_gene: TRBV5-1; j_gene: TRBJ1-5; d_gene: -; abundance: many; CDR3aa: CASSLGTVSNQPQHF; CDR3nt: TGCGCCAGCAGCTTGGGGACGGTTAGCAATCAGCCCCAGCATTTT
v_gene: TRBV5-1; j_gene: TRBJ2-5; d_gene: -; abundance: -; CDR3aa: CASSFRVDQETQYF; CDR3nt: TGCGCCAGCAGCTTCAGGGTGGACCAAGAGACCCAGTACTTC
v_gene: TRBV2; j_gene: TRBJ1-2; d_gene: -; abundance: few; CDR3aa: CASSEPENYGYTF; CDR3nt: TGTGCCAGCAGTGAGCCAGAAAACTATGGCTACACCTTC
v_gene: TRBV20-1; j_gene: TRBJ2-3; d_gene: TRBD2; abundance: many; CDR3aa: CSARDRLAGELAQYF; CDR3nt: TGCAGTGCTAGAGATAGACTAGCGGGGGAGCTCGCGCAGTATTTT
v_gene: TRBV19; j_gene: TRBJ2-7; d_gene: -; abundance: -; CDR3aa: CASSPGQSYEQYF; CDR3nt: TGTGCCAGTAGTCCAGGACAGTCCTACGAGCAGTACTTC
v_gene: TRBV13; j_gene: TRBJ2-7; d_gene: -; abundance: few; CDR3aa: CASSLYSIEQYF; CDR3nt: TGTGCCAGCAGCTTGTACTCCATCGAGCAGTACTTC
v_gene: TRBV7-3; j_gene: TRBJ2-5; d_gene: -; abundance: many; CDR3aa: CASSYGARETQYF; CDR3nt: TGTGCCAGCAGCTACGGGGCCCGGGAGACCCAGTACTTC
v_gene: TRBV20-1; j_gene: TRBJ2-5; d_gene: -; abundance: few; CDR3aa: CSAPQDSQETQYF; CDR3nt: TGCAGTGCCCCCCAAGACAGCCAAGAGACCCAGTACTTC
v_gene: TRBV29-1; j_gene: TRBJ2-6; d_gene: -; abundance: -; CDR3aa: CSVEEKTGMVSGANVLTF; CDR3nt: TGCAGCGTTGAAGAGAAGACAGGCATGGTCTCTGGGGCCAACGTCCTGACTTTC
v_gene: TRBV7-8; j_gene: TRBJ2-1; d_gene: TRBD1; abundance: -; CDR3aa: CAGKQGAERDEQFF; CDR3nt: TGTGCCGGAAAACAGGGGGCTGAAAGGGATGAGCAGTTCTTC
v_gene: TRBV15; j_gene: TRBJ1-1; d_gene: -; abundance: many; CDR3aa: CATSSSRFMNTEAFF; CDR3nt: TGTGCCACCAGCAGTAGCCGTTTCATGAACACTGAAGCTTTCTTT
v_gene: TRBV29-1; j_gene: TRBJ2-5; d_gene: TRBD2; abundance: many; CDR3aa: CSVLGLAGEEETQYF; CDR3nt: TGCAGCGTCCTGGGACTAGCGGGAGAGGAAGAGACCCAGTACTTC
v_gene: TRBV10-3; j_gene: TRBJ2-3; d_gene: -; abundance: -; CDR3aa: CAISDLAGRGDTQYF; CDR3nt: TGTGCCATCAGTGATTTGGCAGGGCGGGGAGATACGCAGTATTTT
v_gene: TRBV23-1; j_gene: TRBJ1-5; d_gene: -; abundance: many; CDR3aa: CASSQSKGLREPQHF; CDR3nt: TGCGCCAGCAGTCAATCCAAGGGCCTGAGGGAACCCCAGCATTTT
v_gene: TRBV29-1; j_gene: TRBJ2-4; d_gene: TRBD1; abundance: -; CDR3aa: CSVVTGGENIQYF; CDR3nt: TGCAGCGTGGTGACAGGGGGCGAAAACATTCAGTACTTC
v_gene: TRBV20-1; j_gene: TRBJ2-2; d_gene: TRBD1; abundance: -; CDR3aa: CSARQGAAGELFF; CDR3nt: TGCAGTGCTAGACAGGGGGCAGCCGGGGAGCTGTTTTTT
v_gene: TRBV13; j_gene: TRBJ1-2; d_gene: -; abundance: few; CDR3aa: CASSFPGFYGYTF; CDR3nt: TGTGCCAGCAGCTTCCCCGGGTTCTATGGCTACACCTTC
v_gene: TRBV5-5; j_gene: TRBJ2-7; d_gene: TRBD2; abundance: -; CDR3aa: CASSLVAGGRSEQYF; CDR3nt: TGTGCCAGCAGCTTGGTGGCGGGAGGGAGAAGCGAGCAGTACTTC
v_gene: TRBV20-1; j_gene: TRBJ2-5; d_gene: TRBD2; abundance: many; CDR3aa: CSARPLAGEIETQYF; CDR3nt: TGCAGTGCTAGACCTCTAGCGGGGGAGATAGAGACCCAGTACTTC
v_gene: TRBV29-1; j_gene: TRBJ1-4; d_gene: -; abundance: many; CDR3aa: CSVGGVTNEKLFF; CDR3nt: TGCAGCGTCGGGGGAGTAACTAATGAAAAACTGTTTTTT
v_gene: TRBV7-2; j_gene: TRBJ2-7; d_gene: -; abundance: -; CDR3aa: CASSLFVRDSYEQYF; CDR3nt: TGTGCCAGCAGCTTATTTGTCCGGGACTCCTACGAGCAGTACTTC
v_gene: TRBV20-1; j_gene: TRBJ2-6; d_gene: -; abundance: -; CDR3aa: CSASSWRSGANVLTF; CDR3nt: TGCAGTGCTAGCTCGTGGCGTTCTGGGGCCAACGTCCTGACTTTC
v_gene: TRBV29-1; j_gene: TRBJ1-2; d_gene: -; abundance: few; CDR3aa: CSVAIDYGYTF; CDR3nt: TGCAGCGTTGCGATCGACTATGGCTACACCTTC
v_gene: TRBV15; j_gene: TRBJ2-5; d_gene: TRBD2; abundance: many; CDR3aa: CATSRDSAGGFPETQYF; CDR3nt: TGTGCCACCAGCAGAGATTCCGCGGGAGGGTTTCCAGAGACCCAGTACTTC
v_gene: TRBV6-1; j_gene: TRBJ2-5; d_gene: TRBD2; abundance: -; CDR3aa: CASSPPPAGIPETQYF; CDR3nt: TGTGCCAGCAGTCCCCCGCCAGCGGGAATCCCAGAGACCCAGTACTTC